Described below is a single T cell receptor beta chain sequence and its context. Its antigen is still unknown. Germline V gene sequence: CDR1 SGHRS, CDR2 YFSETQ. Trimming cost V 3 bases and J 3 bases, with 16 bases left between them. This CDR3 has 15 amino acids. This record comes from a study of shared clonotypes between healthy human individuals. General study points: Limited genetic and exposure-history diversity came from having few donors. Clonotype sharing among donors was thought likely to change with sequencing depth.

Libraries were prepared by immunoSEQ multiplex PCR; TCRdb keeps only in-frame clonotypes and omits some of them. The sample has around 600,000 clones; roughly 98% are singletons. Naive CD8 cells comprised CD45RO-negative, CCR7-positively selected cells, excluding terminally differentiated effector memory CD45RA+ cells. All the donors were Caucasian adults who lived in Nashville, Tennessee. The clonotype comes from a man younger than 45 in good health. Sequencing was carried out using naive CD8+ T cells sorted from blood. The rearrangement links TRBV5-1 to TRBJ2-7, with a weak D call TRBD1 (6 bases). The CDR3 loop is CASSYMGAIVYEQYF. CDR3 nucleotides: TGCGCCAGCAGCTACATGGGGGCCATTGTCTACGAGCAGTACTTC.